A selection of T cell receptor beta chains follows, all from one sample in a study of shared clonotypes between healthy human individuals. Only in-frame clones appear in the TCRdb table, and some are missing; sequencing was by immunoSEQ multiplex PCR. Of some 2.1 million clones in the sample, just over 90% were seen once. The source material was naive CD8+ T cells from PBMCs. The receptors stem from a man in his late teens or twenties in good health. Some clones in this sample may be carry-over from other donors' samples. The CDR3 runs from the conserved cysteine through the conserved F or W. Fields, in order: J gene, D gene, clone size, V gene, CDR3 DNA, CDR3 protein. The D gene is left open where the match is weak. Clone sizes are given selectively: once, few, many, or a class where the clone is expanded.

TRBJ2-7 | NA | NA | TRBV4-1 | TGCGCCAGCAGCCAAGCCCCAGGGGGAGGTTACGAGCAGTACTTC | CASSQAPGGGYEQYF
TRBJ2-7 | TRBD1 | once | TRBV13 | TGTGCCAGCAGCTTAGGCGGGGGACAGGCATCCTACGAGCAGTACTTC | CASSLGGGQASYEQYF
TRBJ2-1 | TRBD2 | few | TRBV9 | TGTGCCAGCAGCGTAGGGACTAGCGGGGCCCCTTTCTTC | CASSVGTSGAPFF
TRBJ2-1 | TRBD2 | NA | TRBV4-3 | TGCGCCAGCAGCCCAGGGACTAGCGGGAGTTTATCCAATGAGCAGTTCTTC | CASSPGTSGSLSNEQFF
TRBJ2-1 | NA | NA | TRBV13 | TGTGCCAGCAGCTTACTCAGTAGTTGGAATGAGCAGTTCTTC | CASSLLSSWNEQFF
TRBJ1-1 | NA | NA | TRBV9 | TGTGCCAGCAGCGTAGACGGGGGGTGGGCTGAAGCTTTCTTT | CASSVDGGWAEAFF
TRBJ1-1 | TRBD1 | NA | TRBV7-9 | TGTGCCAGCAGCTTTGGACAGGGGGACGCTGAAGCTTTCTTT | CASSFGQGDAEAFF
TRBJ1-2 | NA | NA | TRBV9 | TGTGCCAGCAGCTCAGGGCGGTCCTCTACGGATGGCTACACCTTC | CASSSGRSSTDGYTF
TRBJ1-4 | TRBD1 | NA | TRBV7-6 | TGTGCCAGCAGCCTAGGGACAGAGAAGTATGAAAAACTGTTTTTT | CASSLGTEKYEKLFF
TRBJ2-7 | NA | NA | TRBV27 | TGTGCCAGCAGGGGTCAGGGCCTCCCTTACGAGCAGTACTTC | CASRGQGLPYEQYF
TRBJ1-5 | NA | NA | TRBV2 | TGTGCCAGCAGTGAATGGTCAGCGGCTAGCAATCAGCCCCAGCATTTT | CASSEWSAASNQPQHF
TRBJ2-6 | NA | NA | TRBV4-2 | TGTGCCAGCAGCCCCCAGGCGGTCTCTGGGGCCAACGTCCTGACTTTC | CASSPQAVSGANVLTF
TRBJ2-1 | NA | NA | TRBV13 | TGTGCCAGCAGCCCCGTGGGGGAGCAGTTCTTC | CASSPVGEQFF
TRBJ1-2 | NA | NA | TRBV6-1 | TGTGCCAGCAGTGCCGGGGTTGGTGGCTCCCGCTATGGCTACACCTTC | CASSAGVGGSRYGYTF
TRBJ2-7 | NA | once | TRBV28 | TGTGCCAGCAGCACACCGGGAACGGGCCGCGAGCAGTACTTC | CASSTPGTGREQYF
TRBJ2-7 | NA | NA | TRBV4-2 | TGTGCCAGCAGCCAAGGTGGCGACTACGAGCAGTACTTC | CASSQGGDYEQYF
TRBJ2-5 | NA | NA | TRBV28 | TGTGCCAGCAGTTTAGGTACGGAGGTCACGGGGCTGGGAGAGACCCAGTACTTC | CASSLGTEVTGLGETQYF
TRBJ2-7 | TRBD2 | NA | TRBV7-9 | TGTGCCAGCAGCGGAGGGACTAGCGGGAACGAGCAGTACTTC | CASSGGTSGNEQYF
TRBJ2-1 | NA | NA | TRBV7-2 | TGTGCCAGCAGCTTAACCGTCCTGAGTGATAATGAGCAGTTCTTC | CASSLTVLSDNEQFF
TRBJ1-1 | NA | NA | TRBV7-8 | TGTGCCAGCAGCTTAGCAGGGGCGAACACTGAAGCTTTCTTT | CASSLAGANTEAFF
TRBJ1-5 | NA | NA | TRBV7-9 | TGTGCCAGCAGCTTAGGAGCCTTCAATCAGCCCCAGCATTTT | CASSLGAFNQPQHF
TRBJ1-1 | TRBD1 | NA | TRBV12-5 | TGTGCTAGTGGTTTGGTAGGGGGCAGCTACACTGAAGCTTTCTTT | CASGLVGGSYTEAFF
TRBJ2-3 | NA | NA | TRBV4-1 | TGCGCCAGCAGCCAAGATTTTGTAGATACGCAGTATTTT | CASSQDFVDTQYF
TRBJ2-1 | NA | NA | TRBV30 | TGTGCCTACCGGGAGATCTCCTACAATGAGCAGTTCTTC | CAYREISYNEQFF
TRBJ2-2 | NA | NA | TRBV19 | TGTGCCAGTAGTATCTCGACAGGTTCCGGGGAGCTGTTTTTT | CASSISTGSGELFF
TRBJ2-3 | TRBD2 | NA | TRBV4-3 | TGCGCCAGCAGCCCTCACGAGCGGGAGACCACAGATACGCAGTATTTT | CASSPHERETTDTQYF
TRBJ2-1 | TRBD1 | NA | TRBV5-1 | TGCGCCAGCAGCTCACAGGGGGCTGGGAACAATGAGCAGTTCTTC | CASSSQGAGNNEQFF
TRBJ2-7 | TRBD1 | NA | TRBV19 | TGTGCCAGTAGCATGGGACAGGGGGCGACCTACGAGCAGTACTTC | CASSMGQGATYEQYF
TRBJ2-5 | TRBD2 | NA | TRBV5-4 | TGTGCCAGCAGCCCGGGCCCGGCGGGAGGAGAGACCCAGTACTTC | CASSPGPAGGETQYF
TRBJ2-1 | NA | NA | TRBV11-2 | TGTGCCAGCAGCTTGGAGTTAGGAAGCGATGAGCAGTTCTTC | CASSLELGSDEQFF
TRBJ2-7 | NA | NA | TRBV27 | TGTGCCAGCAGCCCTCGGACGGGGAGCTCCTACGAGCAGTACTTC | CASSPRTGSSYEQYF
TRBJ1-2 | NA | NA | TRBV30 | TGTGCCTGGAGGGCCTTCTCCGCCTATGGCTACACCTTC | CAWRAFSAYGYTF
TRBJ2-3 | TRBD2 | NA | TRBV13 | TGTGCCAGCAGCTCCCCTGGCGGGAGAGCAGATACGCAGTATTTT | CASSSPGGRADTQYF
TRBJ2-3 | NA | NA | TRBV9 | TGTGCCAGCAATGGGGGTTCCACGGAAGATACGCAGTATTTT | CASNGGSTEDTQYF
TRBJ2-7 | TRBD2 | NA | TRBV5-4 | TGTGCCAGCAGACCCGGGGTAGCGGGAACTGAATTTACCACCTACGAGCAGTACTTC | CASRPGVAGTEFTTYEQYF
TRBJ1-5 | TRBD1 | NA | TRBV7-8 | TGTGCCAGCAGCTCCGGGGAGGGGGCGACTCAGCCCCAGCATTTT | CASSSGEGATQPQHF
TRBJ2-7 | NA | NA | TRBV7-9 | TGTGCCAGCAGCCGCGGGCCAGGTGGTGGGGAGCAGTACTTC | CASSRGPGGGEQYF